This entry lists 21 T cell receptor beta chains sequenced from one sample in a study of T cells in Graves' hyperthyroidism and ophthalmopathy. RNA transcripts yielded amplified TCR beta CDR3 regions. Primed by the HTBI set, a first-round RT-PCR was run on the TCR CDR3. TCRdb redid the calling of the multiplex PCR reads with MiXCR, one entry per CDR3 protein. Of 550,000 to 600,000 distinct CDR3 sequences listed, over 12% were seen once; the top ten hold approximately 6.4%. The sequencing sample was made of blood. These receptors all come from a woman aged 18-29 years with Graves' ophthalmopathy.

The sample holds many counts of this clonotype. The chain employs TRBV11-2 and TRBJ1-4; D gene unclear. Looked up from germline, CDR1 is SGHAT and CDR2 is FQNNGV. The CDR3 runs 16 residues. Trimming shortened V by 0 bases and J by 0 bases, and 8 bases separated the two germline ends. For the CDR3, the DNA is TGTGCCAGCAGCTTAGAGGTGCCTGCAACTAATGAAAAACTGTTTTTT. Its protein is CASSLEVPATNEKLFF.

This clonotype showed up many times. The V gene is TRBV20-1, the J gene TRBJ2-5, with D perhaps TRBD2 (6 bases). Germline V gene lookup returns CDR1 DFQATT and CDR2 SNEGSKA (reference sequence). V lost 0 bases and J lost 1, with 15 bases in between. The CDR3 is made up of 16 amino acids. This chain's CDR3 is CSARDLGRQPQETQYF. DNA for the CDR3: TGCAGTGCTAGAGATCTCGGGAGACAGCCCCAAGAGACCCAGTACTTC.

The table lists this clonotype with a few counts. J is TRBJ2-7 and V is TRBV5-6, with 8 bases matching TRBD1. Germline V gene sequence: CDR1 SGHDT, CDR2 YYEEEE. The CDR3 is 16 amino acids. After removal of 4 bases from V and 1 base from J, the junction contained 10 bases not matched to a gene. This chain's CDR3 is CASSLHGQGGSYEQYF. The CDR3 DNA reads TGTGCCAGCAGCCTACATGGACAGGGAGGTTCCTACGAGCAGTACTTC.

This clonotype appeared many times. The chain has TRBV6-1 and TRBJ1-1; 9 bases agree with TRBD1. The CDR3 sequence is 17 residues long. The V segment lost 1 base and the J segment 6 bases; nucleotides outside the gene matches: 12. Looked up from germline, CDR1 is MNHNS and CDR2 is SASEGT. This chain's CDR3 is CASSEGGTGKVWAEAFF. The CDR3 DNA is TGTGCCAGCAGTGAAGGGGGGACAGGGAAGGTGTGGGCTGAAGCTTTCTTT.

This clonotype was counted between two and nine times. The V call is TRBV24-1, the J call TRBJ1-1; D not certain. The germline V gene encodes CDR1 KGHDR and CDR2 SFDVKD. There are 13 residues in the CDR3. The V and J ends lost 4 bases and 3 bases respectively, with 8 bases between them. DNA of the CDR3: TGTGCCACCAGTGAACGAGAATACACTGAAGCTTTCTTT. This translates into CATSEREYTEAFF.

This clonotype was seen a handful of times. V usage is TRBV7-9 and J usage is TRBJ2-1; D gene unclear. The CDR3 has 14 residues. Germline values: CDR1 SEHNR, CDR2 FQNEAQ (reference sequence). The V gene lost 1 base and the J gene lost 2 bases, with 6 bases spanning the gap. The CDR3 loop reads CASSLVMPYNEQFF. The CDR3 DNA reads TGTGCCAGCAGCTTAGTTATGCCCTACAATGAGCAGTTCTTC.

This clonotype was observed at least ten times. V is TRBV29-1 and J is TRBJ2-3; 10 bases map to TRBD1. The junction had 7 bases not matched to a gene; V was cut back by 3 bases and J by 1 base. Germline CDR1 reads SQVTM; CDR2 reads ANQGSEA. The CDR3 loop spans 16 amino acids. The CDR3 reads CSVEGTGEGGTDTQYF. The CDR3 DNA reads as TGCAGCGTTGAGGGGACAGGGGAGGGCGGCACAGATACGCAGTATTTT.

This chain connects TRBV5-5 to TRBJ1-6; D not certain. Trimming took off 4 bases at V and 9 bases at J, with 11 bases between the two ends. Germline lookup yields CDR1 SGHKS and CDR2 YYEKEE (reference sequence). The CDR3 runs to 13 residues. CDR3 amino acids: CASSRTDPSPLHF. The CDR3 DNA is TGTGCCAGCAGCCGTACGGACCCTTCACCCCTCCACTTT.

Only a few counts were recorded for this clonotype. The rearrangement uses TRBV25-1 and TRBJ2-5; TRBD2 aligns across 8 bases. CDR1 MGHDK and CDR2 SYGVNS come from the germline V gene. The CDR3 runs to 15 residues. With V trimmed by 3 bases and J by 6 bases, 9 bases remained unmatched. The CDR3 DNA follows: TGTGCCAGCAGTGACCCGACTAGCGAAGCGCAGACCCAGTACTTC. This codes for CASSDPTSEAQTQYF.

This clonotype has ten or more counts. V and J are TRBV11-1 and TRBJ2-1; D gene ambiguous. V shed 1 base and J shed 0 bases, with 16 bases lying between them. The CDR3 is 18 residues long. CDR1 is SGHAT, CDR2 FQDESV, per germline (reference sequence). CDR3 protein: CASSLGQRRVGSYNEQFF. CDR3 DNA sequence: TGTGCCAGCAGCTTAGGCCAGAGGCGCGTCGGCTCCTACAATGAGCAGTTCTTC. The full variable domain, in which reference TRBV11-1 and TRBJ2-1 provide the parts outside the CDR3, is EAEVAQSPRYKITEKSQAVAFWCDPISGHATLYWYRQILGQGPELLVQFQDESVVDDSQLPKDRFSAERLKGVDSTLKIQPAELGDSAMYLCASSLGQRRVGSYNEQFFGPGTRLTVL.

The rearrangement uses TRBV18 and TRBJ2-2, with 11 bases identical to TRBD1. Trimming took 6 bases from V and 0 from J; bases not matched to a gene: 3. Per the germline V gene, CDR1 is KGHSH and CDR2 is LQKENI. This CDR3 is built from 16 residues. CDR3 DNA: TGTGCCAGCTCGCGGACAGGGGGCGCGAACACCGGGGAGCTGTTTTTT. Translating it yields CASSRTGGANTGELFF.

This clonotype occurred many times. The rearrangement links TRBV4-1 to TRBJ1-4; unclear D gene. Trimming stripped 0 bases from V and 2 bases from J, with 10 bases between. Per germline, CDR1 MGHRA and CDR2 YSYEKL. The CDR3 consists of 16 residues. CDR3 in amino acids: CASSQDSGRTNEKLFF. Here the CDR3 DNA reads TGCGCCAGCAGCCAAGACAGCGGACGGACTAATGAAAAACTGTTTTTT.

The rearrangement joins TRBV27 to TRBJ1-5, with 11 bases matching TRBD1. After removal of 1 base from V and 6 bases from J, the junction contained 5 bases not matched to a gene. Germline V gives CDR1 MNHEY, CDR2 SMNVEV (reference sequence). CDR3 length: 16 residues. CDR3 nucleotide sequence: TGTGCCAGCAGTTTATACCCCGGACAGGGGGCTCAGCCCCAGCATTTT. It is translated as CASSLYPGQGAQPQHF.

This clonotype was seen repeatedly, ten times or more. The J gene is TRBJ1-4, the V gene TRBV5-1, with D unresolved. V lost 2 bases and J lost 10, with 21 bases in between. Germline assignment: CDR1 SGHRS and CDR2 YFSETQ. The CDR3 is made up of 16 amino acids. For the CDR3, the DNA is TGCGCCAGCAGCTTCCACATCGGGGAGGAGGGAGGAAAACTGTTTTTT. This gives the protein CASSFHIGEEGGKLFF.

This chain joins TRBV5-6 and TRBJ2-7; a possible D gene is TRBD2 (5 bases). The CDR3 runs to 16 residues. V lost 5 bases and J lost 1, with 19 bases in between. Per the germline V gene, CDR1 is SGHDT and CDR2 is YYEEEE. CDR3 region: CASSSSGRKRSYEQYF. The CDR3 nucleotides are TGTGCCAGCAGTTCCTCGGGAAGGAAGAGGTCCTACGAGCAGTACTTC.

This clonotype was seen a few times. The chain combines TRBV11-2 with TRBJ2-2; TRBD2 aligns across 9 bases. The germline V gene has CDR1 SGHAT and CDR2 FQNNGV. With 4 bases clipped from V and 0 bases from J, the junction kept 6 bases outside the gene matches. The CDR3 is 17 residues long. The DNA of the CDR3 is TGTGCCAGCAGCTCCGTCGGACTAGCGACGAACACCGGGGAGCTGTTTTTT. Translation gives CASSSVGLATNTGELFF.

J is TRBJ2-7 and V is TRBV4-1; the D gene is possibly TRBD1 (6 bases). CDR3 length: 17 amino acids. V dropped 4 bases and J dropped 4 bases, with 23 bases sitting between them. Germline V CDR1 and CDR2: MGHRA, YSYEKL. This CDR3 is CASSLRPVTGSGYEQYF. For the CDR3, the DNA is TGCGCCAGCAGCCTACGCCCCGTTACAGGGAGTGGATACGAGCAGTACTTC.

The chain has TRBV9 and TRBJ2-1, with D maybe TRBD2 (5 bases). Trimming cost V 0 bases and J 4 bases, with 17 bases left between them. This CDR3 contains 17 residues. The germline V gene encodes CDR1 SGDLS and CDR2 YYNGEE. The CDR3 DNA follows: TGTGCCAGCAGCGTAGGGCCCTCACTAGTACGGTACAATGAGCAGTTCTTC. Its translation: CASSVGPSLVRYNEQFF.

The rearrangement uses TRBV7-2 and TRBJ1-3, with TRBD1 identical over 11 bases. Trimming at V came to 1 base and at J to 3 bases, leaving 2 bases not matched to a gene. Germline lookup yields CDR1 SGHTA and CDR2 FQGNSA. CDR3 length: 16 residues. This CDR3 is CASSLVGQGGGNTIYF. DNA of the CDR3: TGTGCCAGCAGCTTAGTGGGACAGGGGGGTGGAAACACCATATATTTT.

This clonotype occurred many times. The chain is built from TRBV27 and TRBJ1-2; 7 bases are shared with TRBD1. Germline CDR1 is MNHEY and CDR2 is SMNVEV (reference sequence). The ends lost 2 bases at V and 3 bases at J; junction bases unmatched: 3. This CDR3 spans 14 amino acids. The CDR3 spells CASSLHTGDYGYTF. The CDR3 nucleotides are TGTGCCAGCAGTTTACACACAGGGGACTATGGCTACACCTTC.

The CDR3 spells CAISSGTANSYEQYF. As DNA, the CDR3 is TGTGCCATCTCCTCCGGGACAGCCAACTCCTACGAGCAGTACTTC. The V call is TRBV10-3, the J call TRBJ2-7, with 7 bases identical to TRBD1. With V trimmed by 8 bases and J by 0 bases, 10 bases remained unmatched. The CDR3 runs 15 residues. Germline CDR1 is ENHRY and CDR2 is SYGVKD.